This T cell receptor (beta chain) was identified in a study of T cells expressing NK-cell markers. Study context: It was sorted CD3+CD56-NKG2C+, CD3+CD56+NKG2C- and CD3+CD56+NKG2C+ T cells that provided the TCR beta repertoires. Overall study results and limits: The study did not resolve the HCMV specificity of expanded NKG2C+ T cell clones.

TCRdb processed the 5' RACE reads again and assigns one entry to each CDR3 protein, with no DNA. Its listing shows 200,000 to 300,000 distinct CDR3 sequences. CDR1 is SQVTM and CDR2 is ANQGSEA in the germline V gene. CDR3 size: 13 residues. On this clonotype: The target antigen is unknown.

The rearrangement links TRBV29-1 to TRBJ1-3. The sequenced sample was blood T cells: a sorted CD56 or NKG2C T cell subset, CD4+ or CD8+ T cells, or bulk PBMC T cells (not recorded which). The sequence derives from a woman between 18 and 70 years old in good health. The CDR3 is CSVDWGSGNTIYF.